This passage covers 10 T cell receptor beta chains from one sample sequenced in a study of blood T cell repertoires in COVID-19. Data came from immunoSEQ multiplex PCR; TCRdb stores just in-frame clones and leaves some out. The sample shows 110,000 to 150,000 clones, approximately 87% of them seen only once. The sequencing input was peripheral blood. These TCRs come from a human donor in a cohort sampled during active COVID-19.

This chain links TRBV7-8 with TRBJ2-2; TRBD2 aligns across 10 bases. With V trimmed by 5 bases and J by 7 bases, 7 bases remained unmatched. CDR1 is SGHVS and CDR2 is FQNEAQ in the germline V gene. The length of the CDR3 is 15 residues. DNA for the CDR3: TGTGCCAGCAGCCAACTAGCGGGGTCAGGCGGGGAGCTGTTTTTT. This codes for CASSQLAGSGGELFF. The full variable domain, in which reference TRBV7-8 and TRBJ2-2 provide the parts outside the CDR3, is GAGVSQSPRYKVAKRGQDVALRCDPISGHVSLFWYQQALGQGPEFLTYFQNEAQLDKSGLPSDRFFAERPEGSVSTLKIQRTQQEDSAVYLCASSQLAGSGGELFFGEGSRLTVL.

The chain uses TRBV19 and TRBJ2-5; D might be TRBD1 (6 bases). CDR3 length: 15 amino acids. CDR1 LNHDA and CDR2 SQIVND come from the germline V gene (reference sequence). V was trimmed by 3 bases and J by 5 bases, leaving 16 bases between them. CDR3: CASSIGNRRGETQYF. In nucleotides, the CDR3 is TGTGCCAGTAGTATTGGGAACCGCAGGGGCGAGACCCAGTACTTC.

The gene calls are TRBV5-1 and TRBJ2-1; 7 bases match TRBD2. Germline CDR1 and CDR2: SGHRS and YFSETQ. The CDR3 sequence is 15 residues long. Trimming took 0 bases from V and 5 from J; bases not matched to a gene: 5. The CDR3 spells CASSLGASGHNEQFF. Written as DNA, the CDR3 is TGCGCCAGCAGCTTGGGGGCTAGCGGACACAATGAGCAGTTCTTC.

The chain uses TRBV6-6 and TRBJ1-1; D gene ambiguous. The V and J ends lost 4 bases and 3 bases respectively, with 18 bases between them. The CDR3 consists of 16 residues. Germline lookup yields CDR1 MNHNY and CDR2 SVGAGI (reference sequence). CDR3 region: CASSSDSFAVDTEAFF. In DNA form, the CDR3 reads TGTGCCAGCAGTTCCGACTCGTTTGCAGTCGACACTGAAGCTTTCTTT.

The chain's CDR3 is CASSPVPPQQNYNSPLHF. CDR3 sequence (DNA): TGTGCCAGCAGCCCAGTACCCCCCCAACAGAACTATAATTCACCCCTCCACTTT. The chain is built from TRBV7-2 and TRBJ1-6; D ambiguous. Germline V gives CDR1 SGHTA, CDR2 FQGNSA. Trimming pared 5 bases from V and 3 bases from J, leaving 20 bases between. CDR3 length: 18 amino acids.

The rearrangement uses TRBV29-1 and TRBJ2-3; 7 bases are shared with TRBD2. V was clipped by 1 base and J by 9 bases; unmatched bases: 16. This CDR3 has 16 amino acids. Germline lookup yields CDR1 SQVTM and CDR2 ANQGSEA. The CDR3 sequence: CSVEGGDAGRAGTQYF. As DNA, the CDR3 is TGCAGCGTTGAAGGGGGGGACGCCGGTAGAGCGGGGACGCAGTATTTT.

V and J are TRBV7-2 and TRBJ1-2; a weak D match, TRBD1 (6 bases). CDR1 and CDR2 (germline): SGHTA, FQGNSA. Trimming cost V 5 bases and J 1 base, with 14 bases left between them. CDR3 length: 15 residues. The CDR3 spells CASSQNRAGNYGYTF. Here the CDR3 DNA reads TGTGCCAGCAGCCAAAACAGGGCTGGTAACTATGGCTACACCTTC.

This clone was detected only a few times. The rearrangement uses TRBV14 and TRBJ2-1; D is perhaps TRBD2 (5 bases). CDR1 SGHDN and CDR2 FVKESK come from the germline V gene. This CDR3 comprises 16 residues. The V end lost 1 base, the J end lost 2 bases, and 12 bases lay between the germline ends. The CDR3 region is CASSQGSSSPYNEQFF. The CDR3 nucleotides read TGTGCCAGCAGCCAAGGGTCTAGCAGTCCCTACAATGAGCAGTTCTTC. The whole variable domain, filled in from reference TRBV14 and TRBJ2-1, reads EAGVTQFPSHSVIEKGQTVTLRCDPISGHDNLYWYRRVMGKEIKFLLHFVKESKQDESGMPNNRFLAERTGGTYSTLKVQPAELEDSGVYFCASSQGSSSPYNEQFFGPGTRLTVL.

This rearrangement joins TRBV2 to TRBJ2-2; TRBD2 agrees at 13 bases. The CDR3 has 18 amino acids. CDR1 is SNHLY and CDR2 is FYNNEI in the germline V gene. Trimming cost V 4 bases and J 7 bases; bases outside gene matches: 12. Here the CDR3 reads CASSVRLAGGQRGGELFF. As DNA, the CDR3 is TGTGCCAGCAGTGTTCGACTAGCGGGAGGTCAGAGGGGCGGGGAGCTGTTTTTT.

The CDR3 is CASSIRDRVYGYTF. CDR3 DNA: TGTGCCAGCAGCATCCGGGACAGGGTCTATGGCTACACCTTC. The chain uses TRBV5-5 and TRBJ1-2, with 9 bases that match TRBD1. Germline CDR1 reads SGHKS; CDR2 reads YYEKEE (reference sequence). The ends lost 4 bases at V and 4 bases at J; junction bases unmatched: 5. The CDR3 has 14 residues.